This T cell receptor beta chain was sequenced in a study of CD8+CD57+ T cells in acquired aplastic anemia. General study results and limits: Patients had twenty-nine CD8+ CDR3 sequences in common with controls (the shared set).

A note on this clonotype: Antigen: not known.

Genomic DNA provided the template from which TCR beta VDJ and CDR3 profiles were obtained. TCRdb re-called the reads through MiXCR, storing one row per CDR3 protein. The table has around 150,000 distinct CDR3 sequences, 41% seen once; the top ten hold under 9%. Sequenced input: sorted CD4+, CD8+, or CD8+CD57+ T cells (not recorded which) from PBMCs. This sequence originates from a human donor in good health, serving as a control.

The CDR3 protein is CATSRESDREYWDYGYTF. The DNA for the CDR3 is TGTGCCACCAGCAGAGAGTCGGACAGGGAGTACTGGGACTATGGCTACACCTTC. The J gene is TRBJ1-2, the V gene TRBV15, with 8 bases fitting TRBD1. The V gene end was trimmed by 0 bases and the J gene end by 3 bases; junction bases not matched to a gene: 12. The CDR3 contains 18 residues. CDR1 LNHNV and CDR2 YYDKDF come from the germline V gene (reference sequence).